This entry is about one TCR beta chain. There are 13 residues in the CDR3. Germline loops: CDR1 SNHLY, CDR2 FYNNEI. With 3 bases removed from V and 9 bases from J, the gap between germline ends came to 12 bases. Per the original data handling: The authors estimated nucleated cell counts from reference gene primer amplification. The protocol was immunoSEQ multiplex PCR, while the TCRdb copy is restricted to in-frame clones and leaves out a portion. Clone size and V and J calls were adopted from that table, with D and trimming inferred from the DNA. Here the sample spans about 360,000 clones, around 84% being singletons. This sample is part of a study of blood T cell repertoires in COVID-19. Across the whole study: Collection of acute and convalescent COVID-19 samples took place in the United States, Italy and Spain.

Specimen: peripheral blood. The chain has TRBV2 and TRBJ1-5, with TRBD1 as a possible D gene (5 bases). This receptor was taken from a human donor in a cohort sampled during active COVID-19. The CDR3 sequence is CASSEPSGVPQHF. The CDR3 DNA sequence: TGTGCCAGCAGTGAGCCGTCGGGGGTGCCCCAGCATTTT.